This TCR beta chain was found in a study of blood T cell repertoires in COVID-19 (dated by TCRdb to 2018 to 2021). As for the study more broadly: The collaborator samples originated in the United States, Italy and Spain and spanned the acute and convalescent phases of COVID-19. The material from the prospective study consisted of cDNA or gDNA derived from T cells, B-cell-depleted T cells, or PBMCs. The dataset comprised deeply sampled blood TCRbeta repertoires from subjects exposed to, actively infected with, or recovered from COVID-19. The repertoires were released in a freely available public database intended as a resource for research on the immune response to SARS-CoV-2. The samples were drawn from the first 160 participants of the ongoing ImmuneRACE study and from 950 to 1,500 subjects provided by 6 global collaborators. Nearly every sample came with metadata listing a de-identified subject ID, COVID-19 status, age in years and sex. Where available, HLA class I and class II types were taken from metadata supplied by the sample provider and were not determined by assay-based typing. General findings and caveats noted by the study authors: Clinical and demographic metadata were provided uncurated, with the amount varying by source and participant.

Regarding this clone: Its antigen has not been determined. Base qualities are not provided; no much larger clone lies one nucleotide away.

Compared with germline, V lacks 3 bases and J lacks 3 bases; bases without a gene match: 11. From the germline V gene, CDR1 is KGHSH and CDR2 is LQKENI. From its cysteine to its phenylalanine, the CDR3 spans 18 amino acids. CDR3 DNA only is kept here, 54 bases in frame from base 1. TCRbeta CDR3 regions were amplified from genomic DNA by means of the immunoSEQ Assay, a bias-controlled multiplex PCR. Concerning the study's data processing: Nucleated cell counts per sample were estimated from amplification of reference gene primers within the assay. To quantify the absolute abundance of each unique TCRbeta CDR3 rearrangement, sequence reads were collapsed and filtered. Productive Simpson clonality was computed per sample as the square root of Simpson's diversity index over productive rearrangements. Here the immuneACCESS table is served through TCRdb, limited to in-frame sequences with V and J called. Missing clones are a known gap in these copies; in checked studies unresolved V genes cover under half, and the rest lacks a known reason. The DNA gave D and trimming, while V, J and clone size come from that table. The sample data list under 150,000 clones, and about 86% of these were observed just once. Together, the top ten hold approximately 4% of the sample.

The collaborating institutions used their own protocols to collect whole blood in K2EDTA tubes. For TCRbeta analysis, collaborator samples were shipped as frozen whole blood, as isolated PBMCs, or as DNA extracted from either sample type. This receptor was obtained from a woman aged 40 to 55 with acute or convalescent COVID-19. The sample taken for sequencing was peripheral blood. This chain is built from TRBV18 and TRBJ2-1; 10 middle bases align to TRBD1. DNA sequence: TGTGCCAGCTCACCCAGACAGGGGGCGCCTGATTTCTACAATGAGCAGTTCTTC. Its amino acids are CASSPRQGAPDFYNEQFF.